What follows are 14 T cell receptor beta chains derived from one specimen sequenced in a study of T cell changes during pregnancy in multiple sclerosis. Method: immunoSEQ multiplex PCR; TCRdb's copy keeps in-frame clones and lacks some. The sample includes roughly 40,000 clones, 80% to 95% seen only once; the top ten take 10% to 15%. The sequencing here drew on CD8+ T cells from peripheral blood mononuclear cells, taken in the first trimester of pregnancy. Receptors were obtained from a female donor with multiple sclerosis, enrolled in a pregnancy study.

V is TRBV7-8 and J is TRBJ2-3; unclear D gene. Germline V gene lookup returns CDR1 SGHVS and CDR2 FQNEAQ. V dropped 5 bases and J dropped 0 bases, with 9 bases sitting between them. The CDR3 contains 14 residues. The CDR3 DNA sequence: TGTGCCAGCAGCCATCCTGCGAGCACAGATACGCAGTATTTT. Its protein product is CASSHPASTDTQYF.

The V call is TRBV27, the J call TRBJ2-2; possible D gene TRBD2, 5 bases. V was trimmed by 10 bases and J by 1 base, leaving 10 bases between them. Germline assignment: CDR1 MNHEY and CDR2 SMNVEV (reference sequence). CDR3 length: 13 residues. The CDR3 protein is CATHGLNTGELFF. The DNA for the CDR3 is TGTGCCACCCACGGACTGAACACCGGGGAGCTGTTTTTT.

The chain joins TRBV5-6 to TRBJ1-4; the D is unclear. CDR3 size: 14 residues. The ends were cut back, 4 bases at V and 0 bases at J, with 7 bases in the middle. CDR1 SGHDT and CDR2 YYEEEE come from the germline V gene. The CDR3 is CASSPIATNEKLFF. The CDR3 DNA reads TGTGCCAGCAGCCCTATTGCAACTAATGAAAAACTGTTTTTT. Full variable domain (outside the CDR3, taken from reference TRBV5-6 and TRBJ1-4): DAGVTQSPTHLIKTRGQQVTLRCSPKSGHDTVSWYQQALGQGPQFIFQYYEEEERQRGNFPDRFSGHQFPNYSSELNVNALLLGDSALYLCASSPIATNEKLFFGSGTQLSVL.

This clone was detected once. The chain employs TRBV6-1 and TRBJ2-3; 9 nucleotides match TRBD2. The germline V gene encodes CDR1 MNHNS and CDR2 SASEGT. There are 14 residues in the CDR3. V was clipped by 9 bases and J by 1 base; unmatched bases: 5. The CDR3 coding sequence is TGTGCCAGTTCTAGCGGGGTTGGCACAGATACGCAGTATTTT. Encoded protein: CASSSGVGTDTQYF.

This clone appeared a single time. The chain is built from TRBV11-1 and TRBJ2-3; 11 bases agree with TRBD2. The V segment lost 4 bases and the J segment 6 bases; nucleotides outside the gene matches: 6. CDR3 size: 15 residues. Germline V CDR1 and CDR2: SGHAT, FQDESV (reference sequence). The CDR3 reads CASSSEVAGGDTQYF. CDR3 DNA: TGTGCCAGCAGCTCCGAGGTAGCGGGGGGGGATACGCAGTATTTT.

The J gene is TRBJ2-1, the V gene TRBV27, with 12 bases lining up with TRBD2. The trim removed 5 bases at V and 9 bases at J, leaving 8 bases unmatched. Germline CDR1 is MNHEY and CDR2 is SMNVEV (reference sequence). There are 15 residues in the CDR3. CDR3 DNA: TGTGCCAGCAGTCCAACTAGCGGGGGGAAGGGTGAGCAGTTCTTC. Translation: CASSPTSGGKGEQFF.

This chain joins TRBV4-1 and TRBJ2-2; perhaps TRBD1 as D (6 bases). In germline, CDR1 is MGHRA, CDR2 YSYEKL. The CDR3 consists of 13 residues. Trimming removed 2 bases from V and 7 bases from J, with 8 bases in between. CDR3 nucleotide sequence: TGCGCCAGCAGCCAACTAGGGGGCGGGGAGCTGTTTTTT. Residues: CASSQLGGGELFF.

The rearrangement joins TRBV7-9 to TRBJ1-1; 8 bases are a match to TRBD1. V lost 10 bases, J lost 8 bases, and 27 bases stayed unmatched. Per the germline V gene, CDR1 is SEHNR and CDR2 is FQNEAQ (reference sequence). CDR3 length: 18 amino acids. CDR3 DNA sequence: TGTGCCACCGACATGGTACGAGGAGGGGAGGACAGGGACTGGGAAGCTTTCTTT. This sequence encodes CATDMVRGGEDRDWEAFF. Drawing the rest from reference TRBV7-9 and TRBJ1-1, the complete variable domain is DTGVSQNPRHKITKRGQNVTFRCDPISEHNRLYWYRQTLGQGPEFLTYFQNEAQLEKSRLLSDRFSAERPKGSFSTLEIQRTEQGDSAMYLCATDMVRGGEDRDWEAFFGQGTRLTVV.

The rearrangement uses TRBV29-1 and TRBJ1-1; the D gene is possibly TRBD1 (5 bases). CDR1 and CDR2 (germline): SQVTM, ANQGSEA. The germline V and J ends were trimmed by 0 bases and 4 bases, with 18 bases remaining between them. The CDR3 totals 16 residues. The DNA for the CDR3 is TGCAGCGTTGAAGATTACGGGGAGGGGTTGAGCACTGAAGCTTTCTTT. Amino acid sequence: CSVEDYGEGLSTEAFF.

The chain links TRBV9 to TRBJ1-3; D may be TRBD1 (6 bases). V was trimmed by 0 bases and J by 3 bases, leaving 10 bases between them. CDR1 and CDR2 from the germline V gene are SGDLS and YYNGEE. This CDR3 contains 15 residues. The CDR3 region is CASSVGGTIGNTIYF. The CDR3 DNA is TGTGCCAGCAGCGTAGGAGGGACAATTGGAAACACCATATATTTT.

This sequence joins TRBV6-1 and TRBJ1-2, with TRBD1 as a possible D gene (6 bases). Looked up from germline, CDR1 is MNHNS and CDR2 is SASEGT. V was cut by 0 bases and J by 6 bases, with 11 bases left in between. This CDR3 has 14 residues. In DNA form, the CDR3 reads TGTGCCAGCAGTGAAGCGAGGACAGTCGATGGCTACACCTTC. This translates into CASSEARTVDGYTF.

V usage is TRBV6-5 and J usage is TRBJ2-7; 11 bases match TRBD2. The V gene's germline CDR1 is MNHEY and CDR2 SVGAGI. V dropped 5 bases and J dropped 9; count of bases not matched to a gene: 9. The length of the CDR3 is 14 residues. Here the CDR3 DNA reads TGTGCCAGCAGTCCCGGGACTAGCGGCCACGGGCAGTACTTC. Translating it yields CASSPGTSGHGQYF.

The V gene is TRBV27, the J gene TRBJ2-1; 7 positions match TRBD2. Germline V CDR1 and CDR2: MNHEY, SMNVEV (reference sequence). V was pared by 1 base and J by 14 bases, with 11 bases of the junction left unmatched. The length of the CDR3 is 14 residues. The CDR3 coding sequence is TGTGCCAGCAGTTTATTAGCACGGGGGGTTGGGAAGTTCTTC. Translated: CASSLLARGVGKFF.

Of note for this clone: A junction boundary mismatches the germline segment, possibly from a read error. Additional DNA sequences in this sample encode the identical CDR3. This rearrangement joins TRBV6-5 to TRBJ1-2, with D possibly being TRBD1 (6 bases). This CDR3 region has 12 residues. Germline V gene sequence: CDR1 MNHEY, CDR2 SVGAGI. This chain's CDR3 is CASSSGDGGYTF. CDR3 bases: TGTGCCAGTAGTTCAGGGGACGGTGGCTACACCTTC.